These 24 T cell receptor beta chains came from one sample sequenced in a study of shared clonotypes between healthy human individuals (dated by TCRdb to the early 2020s). Receptor amplification or capture employed the immunoSEQ multiplex PCR assay. Held by TCRdb, this immuneACCESS table contains in-frame sequences only and omits some clones. Under half of the omission traces to an unresolved V gene where checked; the cause of the rest is unknown. In this sample the table shows about 2,500,000 clones, approximately 94% of which occur a single time. Of the sample, around 0.14% is held by the ten largest clones. Material for sequencing was naive CD4+ T cells sorted from blood. What the cell subset or site label conveys for this sample: CD45RA+ positively selected. The receptors shown here come from a man younger than 35 in good health.

J is TRBJ1-1 and V is TRBV2; D gene uncertain. V lost 6 bases, J lost 7 bases, and 9 bases lay in between. Per the germline V gene, CDR1 is SNHLY and CDR2 is FYNNEI. The CDR3 has 11 residues. CDR3 in DNA: TGTGCCAGCAGGGAGGACGGTGAAGCTTTCTTT. Translating it yields CASREDGEAFF.

The chain couples TRBV18 to TRBJ1-1; D might be TRBD1 (6 bases). Trimming removed 3 bases at V and 6 bases at J, with 11 bases between. Per germline, CDR1 KGHSH and CDR2 LQKENI. This CDR3 is 13 amino acids long. The CDR3 spells CASSPYRDAEAFF. Written as DNA, the CDR3 is TGTGCCAGCTCACCGTACAGGGACGCTGAAGCTTTCTTT.

The chain couples TRBV7-9 to TRBJ1-2; 12 bases line up with TRBD1. Germline assignment: CDR1 SEHNR and CDR2 FQNEAQ (reference sequence). V shed 2 bases and J 4 bases; nucleotides not matched to a gene: 5. The CDR3 extends over 16 amino acids. CDR3 region: CASSLTGTGGGYGYTF. Written as DNA, the CDR3 is TGTGCCAGCAGCTTAACCGGGACAGGGGGCGGCTATGGCTACACCTTC.

The chain has TRBV7-3 and TRBJ2-6; 7 nucleotides match TRBD1. This CDR3 comprises 18 residues. Germline CDR1 and CDR2: SGHTA and FQGTGA. J lost 0 bases, V lost 5 bases, and 10 bases had no gene match. CDR3 bases: TGTGCCAGCAGCCTGGGGGACAGCGTTTTCTCTGGGGCCAACGTCCTGACTTTC. Translated: CASSLGDSVFSGANVLTF.

In its sample, this clone was seen once. The same CDR3 also results from other DNA sequences found in this sample. This rearrangement joins TRBV9 to TRBJ1-2, with D uncertain. The CDR3 totals 13 residues. Germline V CDR1 and CDR2: SGDLS, YYNGEE. Trimming took 2 bases from V and 1 from J, leaving 6 bases between them. The CDR3 DNA is TGTGCCAGCAGCGTTGGGAGTAACTATGGCTACACCTTC. Translated, it gives CASSVGSNYGYTF. The complete variable domain, with remaining parts taken from reference TRBV9 and TRBJ1-2, reads DSGVTQTPKHLITATGQRVTLRCSPRSGDLSVYWYQQSLDQGLQFLIQYYNGEERAKGNILERFSAQQFPDLHSELNLSSLELGDSALYFCASSVGSNYGYTFGSGTRLTVV.

The CDR3 DNA sequence: TGTGCCAGCAGTTTACGGCAGGGGGGACCTGGCGGGGCCAACGTCCTGACTTTC. Amino acid sequence: CASSLRQGGPGGANVLTF. V and J are TRBV27 and TRBJ2-6; D perhaps matches TRBD1 (7 bases). Germline V lookup: CDR1 MNHEY, CDR2 SMNVEV (reference sequence). The length of the CDR3 is 18 residues. Deletions cut 2 bases from V and 4 bases from J, with 18 bases between.

The genes are TRBV18 and TRBJ1-1, with 9 bases aligning to TRBD1. CDR1 KGHSH and CDR2 LQKENI come from the germline V gene. Trimming removed 3 bases from V and 5 bases from J; junction bases left unmatched: 7. This CDR3 spans 15 amino acids. CDR3 loop: CASSPRQGDKTEAFF. DNA of the CDR3: TGTGCCAGCTCACCGCGACAGGGGGATAAAACTGAAGCTTTCTTT.

The chain recombines TRBV5-1 with TRBJ2-7; 8 bases line up with TRBD1. The CDR3 is made up of 16 amino acids. Trimming cost V 2 bases and J 1 base; bases outside gene matches: 8. The V gene's germline CDR1 is SGHRS and CDR2 YFSETQ. This chain's CDR3 is CASSFGTGLISYEQYF. CDR3 coding DNA: TGCGCCAGCAGCTTCGGGACAGGCCTCATATCCTACGAGCAGTACTTC. Drawing the rest from reference TRBV5-1 and TRBJ2-7, the complete variable domain is KAGVTQTPRYLIKTRGQQVTLSCSPISGHRSVSWYQQTPGQGLQFLFEYFSETQRNKGNFPGRFSGRQFSNSRSEMNVSTLELGDSALYLCASSFGTGLISYEQYFGPGTRLTVT.

The sample holds one count of this clone. The chain couples TRBV4-2 to TRBJ1-1, with D possibly matching TRBD1 (5 bases). V dropped 1 base and J dropped 1 base, with 10 bases sitting between them. This CDR3 has 15 residues. The germline V gene encodes CDR1 LGHNA and CDR2 YNFKEQ. As DNA, the CDR3 is TGTGCCAGCAGCCAAGCCAGGGCCGAGAACACTGAAGCTTTCTTT. Translated: CASSQARAENTEAFF.

Details on this clone: At one of its ends the junction is not consistent with the germline gene, which may arise from a read error. The V call is TRBV5-1, the J call TRBJ2-7; 8 positions match TRBD1. The germline gives CDR1 SGHRS, CDR2 YFSETQ. The CDR3 sequence is 15 residues long. CDR3 DNA: TGCGCCAGCAGCTTGGAAGGACAGGGACCGTACGGGCAGTACTTC. Its protein is CASSLEGQGPYGQYF.

This rearrangement joins TRBV2 to TRBJ1-4; TRBD1 matches at 7 bases. The CDR3 has 14 residues. Trimming took 6 bases from V and 7 from J; bases not matched to a gene: 8. Germline V gives CDR1 SNHLY, CDR2 FYNNEI. The CDR3 bases are TGTGCCAGCAGAGCCGGGACAGTCGCTGAAAAACTGTTTTTT. It yields the protein CASRAGTVAEKLFF. Filled out from reference TRBV2 and TRBJ1-4, the complete variable domain reads EPEVTQTPSHQVTQMGQEVILRCVPISNHLYFYWYRQILGQKVEFLVSFYNNEISEKSEIFDDQFSVERPDGSNFTLKIRSTKLEDSAMYFCASRAGTVAEKLFFGSGTQLSVL.

The chain carries TRBV5-1 and TRBJ2-1; TRBD2 matches 7 bases. CDR3 length: 16 amino acids. V gave up 0 bases and J gave up 4 bases; unmatched junction bases: 7. Germline-derived CDR1 and CDR2 are SGHRS and YFSETQ. The CDR3 nucleotides are TGCGCCAGCAGCTTGGCTGGGACTACCCAATACAATGAGCAGTTCTTC. This codes for CASSLAGTTQYNEQFF.

The genes are TRBV4-1 and TRBJ2-5, with D possibly being TRBD2 (6 bases). There are 17 residues in the CDR3. Germline assignment: CDR1 MGHRA and CDR2 YSYEKL. With 4 bases removed from V and 1 base from J, the gap between germline ends came to 19 bases. CDR3 protein: CASSPRSRGTFQETQYF. The CDR3, as DNA: TGCGCCAGCAGCCCGCGGTCCCGGGGGACCTTCCAAGAGACCCAGTACTTC.

This chain links TRBV19 with TRBJ2-3, with D perhaps matching TRBD1 or TRBD2 (5 bases each). The CDR3 loop spans 16 amino acids. CDR1 LNHDA and CDR2 SQIVND come from the germline V gene (reference sequence). V was cut by 5 bases and J by 2 bases, with 17 bases left in between. CDR3 nucleotides: TGTGCCAGTAGTTCCGGGACCCTTAGCTTCACAGATACGCAGTATTTT. As protein: CASSSGTLSFTDTQYF.

The V gene is TRBV18, the J gene TRBJ2-5, with D possibly matching TRBD1 (6 bases). Germline V CDR1 and CDR2: KGHSH, LQKENI. The ends were cut back, 4 bases at V and 4 bases at J, with 13 bases in the middle. The CDR3 is 14 residues long. Here the CDR3 reads CASSQDSTGETQYF. The DNA of the CDR3 is TGTGCCAGCTCACAGGACAGCACAGGAGAGACCCAGTACTTC.

The V gene is TRBV5-4, the J gene TRBJ1-1; 9 positions agree with TRBD1. Germline V lookup: CDR1 SGHNT, CDR2 YYREEE (reference sequence). CDR3 length equals 18 residues. J was trimmed by 5 bases and V by 0 bases; bases with no gene match: 14. Written as DNA, the CDR3 is TGTGCCAGCAGCTTGGTGAGGGACAGGGCATATGGATGGACTGAAGCTTTCTTT. It translates to CASSLVRDRAYGWTEAFF.

This sequence joins TRBV10-3 and TRBJ2-1; 10 nucleotides agree with TRBD2. CDR3 size: 17 residues. V was clipped by 0 bases and J by 8 bases; unmatched bases: 10. Germline V gives CDR1 ENHRY, CDR2 SYGVKD. CDR3 loop: CAISESVLAGVNDEQFF. Written as DNA, the CDR3 is TGTGCCATCAGTGAGTCGGTGCTAGCGGGGGTAAATGATGAGCAGTTCTTC.

Only one count was recorded for this clone. This chain links TRBV6-5 with TRBJ2-7; D is uncertain. CDR1 is MNHEY and CDR2 is SVGAGI in the germline V gene. This CDR3 is built from 14 residues. Trimming pared 0 bases from V and 12 bases from J, leaving 18 bases between. The CDR3 sequence is CASSYSRSRLFAYF. CDR3 DNA: TGTGCCAGCAGTTACTCAAGGTCGAGGCTCTTTGCGTACTTC.

The J gene is TRBJ1-2, the V gene TRBV6-1; D is undetermined. V was cut by 0 bases and J by 6 bases, with 14 bases left in between. Germline lookup yields CDR1 MNHNS and CDR2 SASEGT. The CDR3 length is 15 residues. CDR3 loop: CASSEALWLRDGYTF. The DNA of the CDR3 is TGTGCCAGCAGTGAAGCTTTGTGGCTCCGAGATGGCTACACCTTC.

Note on this clone: Distinct nucleotide sequences in the sample also encode this CDR3. This chain joins TRBV28 and TRBJ2-5, with 7 bases lining up with TRBD2. This CDR3 is 13 amino acids long. The ends lost 3 bases at V and 4 bases at J; junction bases unmatched: 2. Germline lookup yields CDR1 MDHEN and CDR2 SYDVKM. Here the CDR3 reads CASSLGLPETQYF. CDR3 in DNA: TGTGCCAGCAGTTTGGGACTACCAGAGACCCAGTACTTC.

V gene TRBV5-5 combines with J gene TRBJ1-4; 7 bases match TRBD1. The CDR3 sequence is 15 residues long. Germline V gene lookup returns CDR1 SGHKS and CDR2 YYEKEE (reference sequence). Unmatched junction bases numbered 4, after V lost 2 bases and J lost 3 bases. CDR3 region: CASSFETGPNEKLFF. Here the CDR3 DNA reads TGTGCCAGCAGCTTCGAGACAGGGCCTAATGAAAAACTGTTTTTT.

The chain combines TRBV7-8 with TRBJ2-7, with TRBD2 matching 8 bases. CDR3 length equals 15 residues. The V and J ends lost 1 base and 7 bases, in that order; junction bases with no gene match: 9. Per the germline V gene, CDR1 is SGHVS and CDR2 is FQNEAQ. CDR3 DNA: TGTGCCAGCAGCTTAGTCGGGAGGGCCGAAAGTGAGCAGTACTTC. Translation: CASSLVGRAESEQYF.

In the case of this clone: Distinct nucleotide sequences in the sample also encode this CDR3. The chain is built from TRBV19 and TRBJ2-5, with 14 bases fitting TRBD2. With V trimmed by 1 base and J by 5 bases, 0 bases remained unmatched. The germline V gene has CDR1 LNHDA and CDR2 SQIVND (reference sequence). The CDR3 loop spans 15 amino acids. The CDR3 is CASSIGLAGGETQYF. The CDR3 nucleotides are TGTGCCAGTAGTATAGGACTAGCGGGAGGGGAGACCCAGTACTTC.

About this clone itself: The same CDR3 also results from other DNA sequences found in this sample. The V and J genes are TRBV5-1 and TRBJ2-7, with 7 bases fitting TRBD1. V dropped 4 bases and J dropped 4; count of bases not matched to a gene: 5. This CDR3 is built from 13 residues. Germline CDR1 reads SGHRS; CDR2 reads YFSETQ. CDR3 sequence: CASSVRQGYEQYF. CDR3 coding DNA: TGCGCCAGCAGCGTCCGACAGGGTTACGAGCAGTACTTC.